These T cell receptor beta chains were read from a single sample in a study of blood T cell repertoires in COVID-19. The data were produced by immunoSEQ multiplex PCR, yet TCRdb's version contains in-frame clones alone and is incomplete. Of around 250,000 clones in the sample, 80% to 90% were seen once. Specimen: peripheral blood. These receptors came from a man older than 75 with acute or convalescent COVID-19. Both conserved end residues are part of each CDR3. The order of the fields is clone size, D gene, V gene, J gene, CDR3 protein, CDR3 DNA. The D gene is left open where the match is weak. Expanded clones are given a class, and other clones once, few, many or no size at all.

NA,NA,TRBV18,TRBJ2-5,CASSPGVQETQYF,TGTGCCAGCTCTCCCGGGGTACAAGAGACCCAGTACTTC
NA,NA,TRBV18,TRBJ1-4,CASSPRWRPQATNEKLFF,TGTGCCAGCTCACCACGGTGGAGGCCCCAGGCCACTAATGAAAAACTGTTTTTT
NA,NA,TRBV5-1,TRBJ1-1,CASSLGPEYTEAFF,TGCGCCAGCAGCTTGGGACCGGAGTACACTGAAGCTTTCTTT
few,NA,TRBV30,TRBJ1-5,CAWSTWEGDEPQHF,TGTGCCTGGAGTACGTGGGAGGGGGATGAGCCCCAGCATTTT
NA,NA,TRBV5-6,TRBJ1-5,CASSLGGRPSQPQHF,TGTGCCAGCAGCTTGGGGGGGCGTCCGAGTCAGCCCCAGCATTTT
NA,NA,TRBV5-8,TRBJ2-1,CASVDGYNEQFF,TGTGCCAGTGTCGACGGGTACAATGAGCAGTTCTTC
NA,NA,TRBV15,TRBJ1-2,CATSRQGLGYTF,TGTGCCACCAGCAGACAGGGTCTTGGCTACACCTTC
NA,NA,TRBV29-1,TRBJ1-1,CSSGQSNTEAFF,TGCAGCTCCGGACAGTCTAACACTGAAGCTTTCTTT
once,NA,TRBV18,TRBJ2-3,CASSPQNTADTQYF,TGTGCCAGCTCACCTCAAAATACGGCAGATACGCAGTATTTT
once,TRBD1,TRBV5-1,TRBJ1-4,CASSFGTGAEKLFF,TGCGCCAGCAGCTTCGGGACAGGGGCTGAAAAACTGTTTTTT
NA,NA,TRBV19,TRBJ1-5,CASSRGELNQPQHF,TGTGCCAGTAGTAGGGGGGAGCTTAATCAGCCCCAGCATTTT
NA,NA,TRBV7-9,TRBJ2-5,CASRPRRGRETQYF,TGTGCCAGCAGACCCAGGAGGGGGCGGGAGACCCAGTACTTC
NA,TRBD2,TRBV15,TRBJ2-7,CATSRDRRGLAAYEQYF,TGTGCCACCAGCAGAGATCGCAGAGGACTAGCAGCCTACGAGCAGTACTTC
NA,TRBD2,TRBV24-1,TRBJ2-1,CATSDFPLAGVNEQFF,TGTGCCACCAGTGATTTTCCCCTAGCGGGAGTAAATGAGCAGTTCTTC
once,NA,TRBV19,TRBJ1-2,CASQQEGFLGYTF,TGTGCCAGTCAGCAAGAGGGTTTCTTGGGCTACACCTTC
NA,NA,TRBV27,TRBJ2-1,CASSFGGTAFNEQFF,TGTGCCAGCAGTTTTGGCGGGACGGCTTTCAATGAGCAGTTCTTC
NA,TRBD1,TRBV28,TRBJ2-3,CASSLPGRGLKDTQYF,TGTGCCAGCAGTTTACCTGGCAGGGGGTTAAAAGATACGCAGTATTTT
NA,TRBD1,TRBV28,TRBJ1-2,CASRLNDRGGGYTF,TGTGCCAGCCGACTAAATGACAGGGGCGGAGGCTACACCTTC
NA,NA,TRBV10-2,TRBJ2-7,CASSGVGADRGEQYF,TGCGCCAGCAGTGGTGTGGGGGCGGACCGGGGCGAGCAGTACTTC
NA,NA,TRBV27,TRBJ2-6,CASSTGTGANVLTF,TGTGCCAGCTCCACAGGGACTGGGGCCAACGTCCTGACTTTC
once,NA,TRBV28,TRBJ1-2,CASTQKGLGGYGYTF,TGTGCCAGCACCCAAAAGGGACTTGGGGGCTATGGCTACACCTTC
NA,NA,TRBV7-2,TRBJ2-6,CASSPRTGANVLTF,TGTGCCAGCAGCCCTAGGACAGGGGCCAACGTCCTGACTTTC
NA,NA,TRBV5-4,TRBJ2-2,CASSITGTGELFF,TGTGCCAGCAGCATAACAGGGACCGGGGAGCTGTTTTTT
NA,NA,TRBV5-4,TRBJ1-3,CASSTEAGRGSGNTIYF,TGTGCCAGCAGCACCGAGGCGGGACGAGGCTCTGGAAACACCATATATTTT
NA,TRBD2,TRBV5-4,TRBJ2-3,CASSSGGGPDTQYF,TGTGCCAGCAGCTCCGGGGGGGGGCCAGATACGCAGTATTTT
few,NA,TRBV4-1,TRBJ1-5,CASSQTQGGWGPNQPQHF,TGCGCCAGCAGCCAAACGCAGGGAGGTTGGGGCCCGAATCAGCCCCAGCATTTT
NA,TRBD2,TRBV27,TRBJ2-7,CASREGVIAGGIEQYF,TGTGCCAGCAGGGAAGGGGTGATAGCGGGAGGAATAGAGCAGTACTTC
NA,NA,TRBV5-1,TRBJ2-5,CASSLLGSGLETQYF,TGCGCCAGCAGCTTGTTAGGGTCAGGGTTGGAGACCCAGTACTTC
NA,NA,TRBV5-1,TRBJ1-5,CASSLDSNQPQHF,TGCGCCAGCAGCCTAGACAGCAATCAGCCCCAGCATTTT
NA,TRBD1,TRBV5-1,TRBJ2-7,CASSLERQGGYEQYF,TGCGCCAGCAGCTTGGAGCGACAGGGTGGCTACGAGCAGTACTTC
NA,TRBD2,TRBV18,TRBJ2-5,CASSPGGLGETQYF,TGTGCCAGCTCACCGGGAGGGTTGGGAGAGACCCAGTACTTC
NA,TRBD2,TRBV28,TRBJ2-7,CASSLLTSGRDGGQYF,TGTGCCAGCAGTTTGTTAACTAGCGGGAGAGATGGAGGGCAGTACTTC
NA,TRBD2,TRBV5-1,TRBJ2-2,CASRRLAGDTGELFF,TGCGCCAGCAGGCGACTAGCGGGGGACACCGGGGAGCTGTTTTTT
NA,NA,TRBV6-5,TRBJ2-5,CATNREETQYF,TGTGCCACCAACAGGGAAGAGACCCAGTACTTC
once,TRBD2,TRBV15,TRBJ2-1,CATSREILAGGQKFF,TGTGCCACCAGCAGGGAGATACTAGCGGGGGGGCAAAAGTTCTTC
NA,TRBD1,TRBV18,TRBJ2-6,CASSRGQGSSGANVLTF,TGTGCCAGCTCACGGGGACAGGGATCTTCTGGGGCCAACGTCCTGACTTTC
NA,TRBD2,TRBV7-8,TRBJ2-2,CASSLGAGTTGELFF,TGTGCCAGCAGCTTAGGAGCGGGAACGACCGGGGAGCTGTTTTTT
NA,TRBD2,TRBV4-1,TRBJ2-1,CASSPNRLAGAPQLF,TGCGCCAGCAGCCCCAACAGACTAGCGGGGGCCCCTCAACTCTTC
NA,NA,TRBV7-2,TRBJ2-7,CASSPRVPYEQYF,TGTGCCAGCAGCCCCAGGGTCCCCTACGAGCAGTACTTC
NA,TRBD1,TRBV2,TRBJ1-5,CASRTGGIQPQHF,TGTGCCAGCCGGACAGGGGGCATTCAGCCCCAGCATTTT
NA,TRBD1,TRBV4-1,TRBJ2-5,CASSQGDTGEQETQYF,TGCGCCAGCAGCCAAGGTGACACAGGGGAACAAGAGACCCAGTACTTC
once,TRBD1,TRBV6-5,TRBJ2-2,CASRTGQLNTGELFF,TGTGCCAGCAGGACGGGACAGCTGAACACCGGGGAGCTGTTTTTT
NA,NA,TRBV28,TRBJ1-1,CASSQNTEAFF,TGTGCCAGCAGCCAGAACACTGAAGCTTTCTTT
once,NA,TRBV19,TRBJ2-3,CASSISPPTLGSTQYF,TGTGCCAGTAGTATTTCCCCTCCGACACTAGGGAGTACGCAGTATTTT
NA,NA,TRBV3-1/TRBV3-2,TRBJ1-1,CASSQTGGSGGAFF,TGTGCCAGCAGCCAAACAGGTGGCTCGGGTGGAGCTTTCTTT
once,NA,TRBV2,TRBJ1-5,CASTGGRVLNQPQHF,TGTGCCAGCACAGGTGGCAGGGTCCTCAATCAGCCCCAGCATTTT
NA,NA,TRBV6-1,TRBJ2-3,CASSEFSRSDTQYF,TGTGCCAGCAGTGAATTTTCCAGATCCGATACGCAGTATTTT
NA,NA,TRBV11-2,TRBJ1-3,CASSSKNSGNTIYF,TGTGCCAGCAGCTCCAAGAACTCAGGGAACACCATATATTTT
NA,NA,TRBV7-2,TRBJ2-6,CASSSGGANVLTF,TGTGCCAGCAGCTCAGGGGGGGCCAACGTCCTGACTTTC
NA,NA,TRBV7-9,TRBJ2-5,CAGGPLYQETQYF,TGTGCCGGGGGCCCTCTGTACCAAGAGACCCAGTACTTC
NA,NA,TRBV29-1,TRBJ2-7,CSVEDRGGPTYEQYF,TGCAGCGTTGAAGATCGAGGAGGGCCGACCTACGAGCAGTACTTC
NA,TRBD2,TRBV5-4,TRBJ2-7,CASSPGTSGGISYEQYF,TGTGCCAGCAGCCCCGGGACTAGCGGGGGGATATCTTACGAGCAGTACTTC
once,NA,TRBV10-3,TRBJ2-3,CATDSGSDTQYF,TGTGCCACCGATAGCGGTAGCGATACGCAGTATTTT
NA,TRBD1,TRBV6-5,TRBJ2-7,CTTNRGYEQYF,TGTACGACAAACAGGGGCTACGAGCAGTACTTC
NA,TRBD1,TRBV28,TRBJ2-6,CASRTAGTAQSGANVLTF,TGTGCCAGCAGGACCGCCGGGACAGCCCAATCTGGGGCCAACGTCCTGACTTTC
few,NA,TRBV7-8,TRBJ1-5,CASSLTGNSNQPQHF,TGTGCCAGCAGCTTAACAGGAAACAGCAATCAGCCCCAGCATTTT